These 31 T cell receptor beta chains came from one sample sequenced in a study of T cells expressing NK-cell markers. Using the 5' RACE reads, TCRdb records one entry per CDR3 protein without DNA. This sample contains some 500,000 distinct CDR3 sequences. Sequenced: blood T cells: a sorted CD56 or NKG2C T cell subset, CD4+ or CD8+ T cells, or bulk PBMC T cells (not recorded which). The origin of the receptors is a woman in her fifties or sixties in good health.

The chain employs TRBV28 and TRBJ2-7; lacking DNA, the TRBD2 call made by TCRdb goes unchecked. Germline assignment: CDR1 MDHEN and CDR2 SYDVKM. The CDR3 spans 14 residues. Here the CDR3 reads CASREVGARYEQYF.

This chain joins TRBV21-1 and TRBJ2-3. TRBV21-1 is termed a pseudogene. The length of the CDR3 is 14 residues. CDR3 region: CASSISLTGDTQYF.

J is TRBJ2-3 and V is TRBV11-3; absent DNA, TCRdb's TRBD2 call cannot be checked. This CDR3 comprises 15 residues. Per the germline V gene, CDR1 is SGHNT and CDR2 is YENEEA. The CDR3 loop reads CASSPLALSTDTQYF.

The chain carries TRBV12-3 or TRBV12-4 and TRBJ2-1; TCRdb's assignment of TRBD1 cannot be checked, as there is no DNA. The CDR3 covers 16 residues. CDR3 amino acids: CASSLPAGQSYNEQFF.

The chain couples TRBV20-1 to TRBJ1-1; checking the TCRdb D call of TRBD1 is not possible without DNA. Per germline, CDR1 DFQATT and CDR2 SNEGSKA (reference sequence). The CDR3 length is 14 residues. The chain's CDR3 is CSARPGGRNTEAFF.

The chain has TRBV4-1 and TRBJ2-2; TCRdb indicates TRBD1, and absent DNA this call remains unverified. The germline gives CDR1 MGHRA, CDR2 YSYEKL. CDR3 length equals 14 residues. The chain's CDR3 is CASSADRLTGELFF.

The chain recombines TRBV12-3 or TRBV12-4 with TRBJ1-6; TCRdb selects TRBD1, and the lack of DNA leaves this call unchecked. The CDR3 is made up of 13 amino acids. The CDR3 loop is CASSEGSNSPLHF.

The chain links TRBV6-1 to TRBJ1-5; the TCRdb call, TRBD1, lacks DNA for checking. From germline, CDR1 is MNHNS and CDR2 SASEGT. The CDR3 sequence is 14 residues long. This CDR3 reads CASLSGQKYQPQHF.

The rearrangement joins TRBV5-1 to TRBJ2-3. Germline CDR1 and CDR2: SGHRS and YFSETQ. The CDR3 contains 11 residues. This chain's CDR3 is CASSFTRKQYF.

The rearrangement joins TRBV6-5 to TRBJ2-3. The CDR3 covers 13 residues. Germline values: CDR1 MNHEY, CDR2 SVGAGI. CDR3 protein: CASSFSFSDTQYF.

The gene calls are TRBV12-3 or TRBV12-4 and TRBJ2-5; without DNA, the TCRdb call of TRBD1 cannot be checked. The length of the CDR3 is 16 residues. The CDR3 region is CASSFAGTALQETQYF.

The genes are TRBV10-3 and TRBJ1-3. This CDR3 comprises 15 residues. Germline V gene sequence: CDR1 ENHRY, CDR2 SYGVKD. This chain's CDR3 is CAISERQGSGNTIYF.

The CDR3 reads CASSLVGASGNYNEQFF. V and J are TRBV5-1 and TRBJ2-1; checking the TCRdb D call of TRBD2 is not possible without DNA. Germline V lookup: CDR1 SGHRS, CDR2 YFSETQ. The CDR3 spans 17 residues. Filled out from reference TRBV5-1 and TRBJ2-1, the complete variable domain reads KAGVTQTPRYLIKTRGQQVTLSCSPISGHRSVSWYQQTPGQGLQFLFEYFSETQRNKGNFPGRFSGRQFSNSRSEMNVSTLELGDSALYLCASSLVGASGNYNEQFFGPGTRLTVL.

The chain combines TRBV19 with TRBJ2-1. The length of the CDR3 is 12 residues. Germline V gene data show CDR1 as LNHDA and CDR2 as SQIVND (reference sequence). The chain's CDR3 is CASSHGVNEQFF.

The CDR3 sequence is CSAQLAGRFNEQFF. V gene TRBV20-1 combines with J gene TRBJ2-1; with no DNA, the TCRdb D assignment of TRBD2 cannot be verified. The CDR3 length is 14 residues. Looked up from germline, CDR1 is DFQATT and CDR2 is SNEGSKA (reference sequence).

The CDR3 protein is CASSLEMGGTSGNTIYF. This chain connects TRBV5-1 to TRBJ1-3. This CDR3 is built from 17 residues. In germline, CDR1 is SGHRS, CDR2 YFSETQ. Full variable domain (outside the CDR3, taken from reference TRBV5-1 and TRBJ1-3): KAGVTQTPRYLIKTRGQQVTLSCSPISGHRSVSWYQQTPGQGLQFLFEYFSETQRNKGNFPGRFSGRQFSNSRSEMNVSTLELGDSALYLCASSLEMGGTSGNTIYFGEGSWLTVV.

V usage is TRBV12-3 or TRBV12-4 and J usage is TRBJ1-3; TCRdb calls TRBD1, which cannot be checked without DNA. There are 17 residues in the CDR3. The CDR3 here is CASSRQGPGSSGNTIYF.

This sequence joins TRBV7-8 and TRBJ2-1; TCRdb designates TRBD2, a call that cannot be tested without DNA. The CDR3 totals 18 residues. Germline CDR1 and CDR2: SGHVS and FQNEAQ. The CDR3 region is CASSRGTSGRTAYNEQFF.

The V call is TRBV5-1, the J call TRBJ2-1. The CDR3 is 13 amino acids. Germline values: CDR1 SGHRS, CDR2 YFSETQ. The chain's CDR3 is CASSSKINNEQFF.

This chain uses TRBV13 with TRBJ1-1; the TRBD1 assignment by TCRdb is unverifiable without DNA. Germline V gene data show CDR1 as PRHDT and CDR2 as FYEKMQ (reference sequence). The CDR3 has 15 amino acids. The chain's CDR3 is CASSLVLGVNTEAFF.

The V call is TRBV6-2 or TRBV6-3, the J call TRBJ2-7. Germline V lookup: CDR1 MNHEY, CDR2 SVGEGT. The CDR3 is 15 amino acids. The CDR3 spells CASSGTSHLSYEQYF.

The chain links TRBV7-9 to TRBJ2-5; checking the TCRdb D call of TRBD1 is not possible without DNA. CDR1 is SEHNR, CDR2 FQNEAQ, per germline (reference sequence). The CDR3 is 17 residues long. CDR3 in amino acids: CASGVDNSWGRRETQYF. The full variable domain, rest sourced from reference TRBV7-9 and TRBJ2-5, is DTGVSQNPRHKITKRGQNVTFRCDPISEHNRLYWYRQTLGQGPEFLTYFQNEAQLEKSRLLSDRFSAERPKGSFSTLEIQRTEQGDSAMYLCASGVDNSWGRRETQYFGPGTRLLVL.

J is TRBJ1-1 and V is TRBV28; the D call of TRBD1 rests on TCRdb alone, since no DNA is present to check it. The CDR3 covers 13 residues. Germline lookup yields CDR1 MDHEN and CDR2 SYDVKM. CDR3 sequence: CATVDRGRTEAFF.

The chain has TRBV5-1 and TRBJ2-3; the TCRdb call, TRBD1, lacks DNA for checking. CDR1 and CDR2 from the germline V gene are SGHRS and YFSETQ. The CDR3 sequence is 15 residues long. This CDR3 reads CASSPGQRMVDTQYF.

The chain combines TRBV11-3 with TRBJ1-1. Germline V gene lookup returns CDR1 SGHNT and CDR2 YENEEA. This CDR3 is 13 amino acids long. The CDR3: CASSLGTHLEAFF.

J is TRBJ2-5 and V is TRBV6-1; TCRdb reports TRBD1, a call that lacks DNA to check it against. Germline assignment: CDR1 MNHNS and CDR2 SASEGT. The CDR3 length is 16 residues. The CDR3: CASRESLGQGSETQYF.

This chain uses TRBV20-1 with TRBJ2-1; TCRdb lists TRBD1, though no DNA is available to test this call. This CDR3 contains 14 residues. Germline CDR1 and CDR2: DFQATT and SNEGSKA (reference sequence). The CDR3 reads CSATGVGIENEQFF.

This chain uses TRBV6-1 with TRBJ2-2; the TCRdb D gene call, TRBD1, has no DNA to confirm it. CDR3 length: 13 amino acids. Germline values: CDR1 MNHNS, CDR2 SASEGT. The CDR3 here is CASSGRQGGELFF.

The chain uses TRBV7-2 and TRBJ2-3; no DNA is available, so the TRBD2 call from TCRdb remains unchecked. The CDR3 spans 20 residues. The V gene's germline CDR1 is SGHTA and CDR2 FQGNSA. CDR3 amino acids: CASSLWGNYGRKTSTDTQYF.

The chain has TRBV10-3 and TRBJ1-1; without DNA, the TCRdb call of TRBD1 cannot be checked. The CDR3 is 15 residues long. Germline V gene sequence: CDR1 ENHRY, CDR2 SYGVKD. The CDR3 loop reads CAISLSDSMNTEAFF.

CDR3: CASSWPGSAAGGPDTQYF. V and J are TRBV7-9 and TRBJ2-3; lacking DNA, the TRBD2 call made by TCRdb goes unchecked. The V gene's germline CDR1 is SEHNR and CDR2 FQNEAQ (reference sequence). The CDR3 runs 18 residues.